The 23 T cell receptor beta chains below all came from one sample that was sequenced in a study of technical replicates of blood from a few donors. Assay: immunoSEQ multiplex PCR; the TCRdb copy retains only in-frame clones and omits some. The table shows 76,000 or so clones, with roughly 90% occurring only once. The sequencing sample was made of T cells isolated from PBMCs. These receptors were collected from a human donor in good health.

This sequence joins TRBV5-1 and TRBJ2-3, with TRBD2 identical over 8 bases. Losses at the gene ends were 5 bases for V and 1 base for J; bases not matched to a gene: 6. The CDR3 spans 15 residues. Looked up from germline, CDR1 is SGHRS and CDR2 is YFSETQ. Written as DNA, the CDR3 is TGCGCCAGCAGTAAACGGACTAGCCGCACAGATACGCAGTATTTT. As protein: CASSKRTSRTDTQYF.

This clone was seen a single time. The chain is built from TRBV29-1 and TRBJ2-7; 9 positions match TRBD1. The CDR3 length is 14 residues. The germline CDR1 and CDR2 sequences are SQVTM and ANQGSEA. V lost 3 bases, J lost 2 bases, and 5 bases stayed unmatched. Here the CDR3 DNA reads TGCAGCGTTGAGTGGGACAGGGCCCCCTACGAGCAGTACTTC. Translating gives CSVEWDRAPYEQYF.

The gene calls are TRBV11-3 and TRBJ2-3, with 8 bases that match TRBD2. The V gene's germline CDR1 is SGHNT and CDR2 YENEEA. The trim removed 2 bases at V and 0 bases at J, leaving 4 bases unmatched. The CDR3 has 16 residues. Here the CDR3 DNA reads TGTGCCAGCAGCTTACGTGGCGGGGGGAGCACAGATACGCAGTATTTT. It encodes CASSLRGGGSTDTQYF.

The chain uses TRBV4-1 and TRBJ2-7; possible D gene TRBD1, 5 bases. Germline V gene sequence: CDR1 MGHRA, CDR2 YSYEKL. This CDR3 contains 12 residues. V dropped 0 bases and J dropped 5 bases, with 5 bases sitting between them. CDR3 sequence (DNA): TGCGCCAGCAGCCAAGAAGGGGACGAGCAGTACTTC. It is translated as CASSQEGDEQYF.

The chain couples TRBV27 to TRBJ1-4; 9 bases line up with TRBD1. V trimming: 1 base; J trimming: 0 bases; junction bases outside the gene matches: 9. Germline V CDR1 and CDR2: MNHEY, SMNVEV (reference sequence). CDR3 size: 19 residues. The DNA for the CDR3 is TGTGCCAGCAGTTTATTACCGGGACAGGGCGACCCAACTAATGAAAAACTGTTTTTT. Translation: CASSLLPGQGDPTNEKLFF. Full variable domain (outside the CDR3, taken from reference TRBV27 and TRBJ1-4): EAQVTQNPRYLITVTGKKLTVTCSQNMNHEYMSWYRQDPGLGLRQIYYSMNVEVTDKGDVPEGYKVSRKEKRNFPLILESPSPNQTSLYFCASSLLPGQGDPTNEKLFFGSGTQLSVL.

The CDR3 here is CASSGEGTQGAPIGYTF. The CDR3 bases are TGTGCCAGCAGCGGCGAGGGGACACAGGGGGCTCCAATTGGCTACACCTTC. J is TRBJ1-2 and V is TRBV9; 9 positions agree with TRBD1. V was clipped by 3 bases and J by 7 bases; unmatched bases: 16. The CDR3 is made up of 17 amino acids. Germline V gene sequence: CDR1 SGDLS, CDR2 YYNGEE.

This clone occurred once. The rearrangement joins TRBV9 to TRBJ1-6; D is uncertain. Trimming stripped 3 bases from V and 7 bases from J, with 11 bases between. The CDR3 spans 14 residues. CDR1 is SGDLS and CDR2 is YYNGEE in the germline V gene. CDR3 protein: CASSAGGENSPLHF. For the CDR3, the DNA is TGTGCCAGCAGCGCCGGAGGTGAAAATTCACCCCTCCACTTT.

This clone has more than one count but fewer than ten. The chain uses TRBV2 and TRBJ1-1; weak D call: TRBD1 (6 bases). Germline CDR1 reads SNHLY; CDR2 reads FYNNEI. This CDR3 has 11 amino acids. V was trimmed by 11 bases and J by 7 bases, leaving 14 bases between them. CDR3 region: CAGNRELEAFF. CDR3 sequence (DNA): TGTGCCGGAAACAGGGAGCTTGAAGCTTTCTTT.

The sample holds a few counts of this clone. The chain has TRBV10-1 and TRBJ1-1, with 9 bases that match TRBD1. Germline V gene lookup returns CDR1 WNHNN and CDR2 SYGVQD (reference sequence). The CDR3 is 14 amino acids. Germline trimming cut 5 bases from V and 6 bases from J; bases unmatched to any gene: 7. CDR3 residues: CASSRDRDFSEAFF. The CDR3, as DNA: TGCGCCAGCAGTAGGGACAGGGATTTCTCTGAAGCTTTCTTT.

V and J are TRBV28 and TRBJ2-1, with TRBD2 identical over 9 bases. V gave up 3 bases and J gave up 5 bases; unmatched junction bases: 11. CDR1 and CDR2 from the germline V gene are MDHEN and SYDVKM. The CDR3 contains 17 residues. The CDR3 reads CASSFLSSGIHHNEQFF. In nucleotides, the CDR3 is TGTGCCAGCAGTTTCCTGTCTAGCGGGATACACCACAATGAGCAGTTCTTC.

The chain employs TRBV27 and TRBJ2-2; 9 positions agree with TRBD1. From germline, CDR1 is MNHEY and CDR2 SMNVEV (reference sequence). The V gene end was trimmed by 7 bases and the J gene end by 5 bases; junction bases not matched to a gene: 8. This CDR3 is 15 amino acids long. The CDR3 here is CASTPGQGLTGELFF. The CDR3 DNA sequence: TGTGCCAGCACTCCGGGACAGGGCCTTACCGGGGAGCTGTTTTTT.

This clone was seen a handful of times. The chain uses TRBV6-5 and TRBJ1-2; D gene ambiguous. Germline values: CDR1 MNHEY, CDR2 SVGAGI. The CDR3 has 13 residues. Trimming took off 4 bases at V and 2 bases at J, with 8 bases between the two ends. CDR3 amino acids: CASSFRENYGYTF. CDR3 in DNA: TGTGCCAGCAGTTTTAGAGAAAACTATGGCTACACCTTC.

V is TRBV11-2 and J is TRBJ2-7; 8 bases map to TRBD2. The CDR3 is 18 amino acids. Germline CDR1 is SGHAT and CDR2 is FQNNGV. V shed 7 bases, J shed 3 bases, and the junction held 20 bases outside the gene matches. As DNA, the CDR3 is TGTGCCAGCACCCAGAGGCCCTCAGCAGCGGGGGTCTTCTACGAGCAGTACTTC. It codes for CASTQRPSAAGVFYEQYF.

The chain links TRBV20-1 to TRBJ1-3; D unclear. The V end was cut by 3 bases, the J end by 8 bases, with 8 bases between. Looked up from germline, CDR1 is DFQATT and CDR2 is SNEGSKA (reference sequence). The CDR3 contains 11 residues. The CDR3 DNA reads TGCAGTGCTAGGGTCGGAGACACCATATATTTT. Translated: CSARVGDTIYF.

The chain joins TRBV25-1 to TRBJ2-1; tentatively, D is TRBD1 (5 bases). Germline lookup yields CDR1 MGHDK and CDR2 SYGVNS. Between the trimmed V and J ends, which lost 9 bases and 5 bases, there was a span of 26 bases. The CDR3 totals 17 residues. The CDR3 region has the DNA TGTGCCAGAGGAAACGTAATATTCCAGGGAATAAACAATGAGCAGTTCTTC. It yields the protein CARGNVIFQGINNEQFF.

The chain is built from TRBV9 and TRBJ1-6, with 10 nucleotides matching TRBD1. The CDR3 length is 17 residues. V dropped 6 bases and J dropped 1; count of bases not matched to a gene: 7. Germline values: CDR1 SGDLS, CDR2 YYNGEE. CDR3 protein: CASIGTGVASYNSPLHF. The CDR3 nucleotides read TGTGCCAGCATCGGGACAGGGGTCGCGTCCTATAATTCACCCCTCCACTTT.

V usage is TRBV2 and J usage is TRBJ2-7; D may be TRBD1 (6 bases). Germline V gene sequence: CDR1 SNHLY, CDR2 FYNNEI. V was trimmed by 4 bases and J by 3 bases, leaving 10 bases between them. The CDR3 covers 13 residues. The CDR3 sequence: CASSARQDYEQYF. The CDR3 DNA sequence: TGTGCCAGCAGTGCCCGACAGGACTACGAGCAGTACTTC.

V gene TRBV5-6 combines with J gene TRBJ1-6, with D possibly being TRBD1 (5 bases). The V end lost 6 bases, the J end lost 9 bases, and 16 bases lay between the germline ends. This CDR3 is built from 14 residues. Germline CDR1 SGHDT, CDR2 YYEEEE. The CDR3 region is CASTLGYQGSPLHF. The CDR3 DNA follows: TGTGCCAGCACCCTCGGGTATCAGGGTTCACCCCTCCACTTT.

This chain joins TRBV9 and TRBJ2-5; TRBD2 aligns across 7 bases. Unmatched junction bases numbered 4, after V lost 3 bases and J lost 2 bases. The CDR3 is 14 amino acids. Germline V gene sequence: CDR1 SGDLS, CDR2 YYNGEE. CDR3 in DNA: TGTGCCAGCAGCGAACGGGGGGTGCAAGAGACCCAGTACTTC. Protein sequence: CASSERGVQETQYF. The whole variable domain, filled in from reference TRBV9 and TRBJ2-5, reads DSGVTQTPKHLITATGQRVTLRCSPRSGDLSVYWYQQSLDQGLQFLIQYYNGEERAKGNILERFSAQQFPDLHSELNLSSLELGDSALYFCASSERGVQETQYFGPGTRLLVL.

The V call is TRBV2, the J call TRBJ1-4, with no clear D. Trimming left V 7 bases short and J 3 bases short, with 15 bases between. The CDR3 consists of 15 residues. Germline V gene sequence: CDR1 SNHLY, CDR2 FYNNEI. CDR3 coding DNA: TGTGCCAGCAACAAGGCCGACACGGCTAATGAAAAACTGTTTTTT. This sequence encodes CASNKADTANEKLFF.

The genes are TRBV25-1 and TRBJ2-5; 9 nucleotides align to TRBD1. Germline CDR1 is MGHDK and CDR2 is SYGVNS. This CDR3 has 16 amino acids. J gave up 5 bases and V 3 bases, and 10 bases lay outside the gene matches. This chain's CDR3 is CASSENRGQVWETQYF. The CDR3 DNA follows: TGTGCCAGCAGTGAGAACAGGGGGCAAGTTTGGGAGACCCAGTACTTC.

V usage is TRBV2 and J usage is TRBJ1-4, with D tentatively TRBD1 (5 bases). CDR1 and CDR2 (germline): SNHLY, FYNNEI. The V gene lost 8 bases and the J gene lost 4 bases, with 17 bases spanning the gap. This CDR3 comprises 15 residues. CDR3 nucleotides: TGTGCCAGCTCACCTGGGGGGACGGGTAATGAAAAACTGTTTTTT. This gives the protein CASSPGGTGNEKLFF. The full variable domain, in which reference TRBV2 and TRBJ1-4 provide the parts outside the CDR3, is EPEVTQTPSHQVTQMGQEVILRCVPISNHLYFYWYRQILGQKVEFLVSFYNNEISEKSEIFDDQFSVERPDGSNFTLKIRSTKLEDSAMYFCASSPGGTGNEKLFFGSGTQLSVL.

The V gene is TRBV13, the J gene TRBJ2-1; 11 bases line up with TRBD2. Germline values: CDR1 PRHDT, CDR2 FYEKMQ (reference sequence). The CDR3 extends over 23 amino acids. V lost 5 bases and J lost 0; bases outside the gene matches: 24. This chain's CDR3 is CASSRQGWITSGGSRSSYNEQFF. CDR3 nucleotides: TGTGCCAGCAGCAGACAGGGTTGGATCACTAGCGGGGGCTCCCGGAGCTCCTACAATGAGCAGTTCTTC.